Listed below are T cell receptor beta chains from one sample, sequenced in a study of T cell responses to AZD1222 COVID-19 vaccine. The table came from immunoSEQ multiplex PCR; TCRdb's copy has only in-frame clones and leaves some out. The sample consists of roughly 140,000 clones, around 89% of them appearing once. Source: peripheral blood, taken on day 0 of MenACWY control vaccination. These receptors originate from an adult in good health. Both conserved end residues are part of each CDR3. Each record gives: clone size, CDR3 length, D gene, J gene, V gene, CDR3 protein, CDR3 DNA. A D gene is named only where the DNA matches it firmly. A clone size is listed for some rows: how often the clone was seen (once, few, many), or a class if it is expanded.

.,18,.,TRBJ2-2,TRBV5-4,CASSLDGGRGGSAGELFF,TGTGCCAGCAGCTTGGATGGTGGCAGGGGAGGGTCAGCCGGGGAGCTGTTTTTT
.,14,TRBD1,TRBJ1-5,TRBV16,CASSRTGRDQPQHF,TGTGCCAGCAGCCGGACAGGGCGTGATCAGCCCCAGCATTTT
.,15,.,TRBJ1-3,TRBV24-1,CATSDSRLAGNTIYF,TGTGCCACCAGTGACTCCCGTCTGGCGGGAAACACCATATATTTT
few,15,.,TRBJ2-7,TRBV11-2,CASSLSRDISYEQYF,TGTGCCAGCAGCTTAAGCAGGGACATCTCCTACGAGCAGTACTTC
.,14,.,TRBJ2-5,TRBV7-2,CASSLAPGRETQYF,TGTGCCAGCAGCTTAGCCCCAGGGAGAGAGACCCAGTACTTC
.,13,.,TRBJ1-3,TRBV11-2,CASSLEGGNTIYF,TGTGCCAGCAGCTTGGAAGGCGGAAACACCATATATTTT
.,17,.,TRBJ2-5,TRBV19,CASSHRLGTSKRETQYF,TGTGCCAGTTCACACCGACTCGGGACGTCCAAACGGGAGACCCAGTACTTC
.,15,TRBD2,TRBJ2-7,TRBV3-1/TRBV3-2,CASSHSGLVAYEQYF,TGTGCCAGCAGCCACTCGGGACTAGTGGCGTACGAGCAGTACTTC
few,17,TRBD2,TRBJ2-3,TRBV5-1,CASSLPSSGLSTDTQYF,TGCGCCAGCAGCTTACCATCTAGCGGACTTTCCACAGATACGCAGTATTTT
.,15,.,TRBJ2-3,TRBV4-1,CASSLSWRVEDTQYF,TGCGCCAGCAGCCTTTCGTGGAGGGTCGAAGATACGCAGTATTTT
.,14,TRBD1,TRBJ1-5,TRBV25-1,CASSGQGNNQPQHF,TGTGCCAGCAGTGGACAGGGGAACAATCAGCCCCAGCATTTT
.,16,.,TRBJ1-5,TRBV7-9,CASSLKVGSYNQPQHF,TGTGCCAGCAGCTTAAAGGTGGGCAGTTACAATCAGCCCCAGCATTTT
.,13,.,TRBJ2-7,TRBV7-2,CASMVTGTYEQYF,TGTGCCAGCATGGTCACGGGCACCTACGAGCAGTACTTC
.,13,.,TRBJ1-2,TRBV6-5,CASIPGASYGYTF,TGTGCCAGCATTCCGGGGGCGAGTTATGGCTACACCTTC
.,14,TRBD1,TRBJ1-1,TRBV19,CASSPHRGATEAFF,TGTGCCAGTAGTCCCCACAGGGGGGCCACTGAAGCTTTCTTT
once,14,.,TRBJ2-7,TRBV19,CASSIDGRTYEQYF,TGTGCCAGTAGCATTGACGGTCGTACCTACGAGCAGTACTTC
once,12,.,TRBJ2-2,TRBV7-3,CASSLHTGELFF,TGTGCCAGCAGCTTACACACCGGGGAGCTGTTTTTT
.,15,.,TRBJ1-4,TRBV7-8,CASSLGARGNEKLFF,TGTGCCAGCAGCTTAGGCGCCAGGGGTAATGAAAAACTGTTTTTT
.,14,TRBD1,TRBJ1-6,TRBV18,CASSPGQGYSPLHF,TGTGCCAGCTCACCGGGACAGGGGTACTCACCCCTCCACTTT
.,13,.,TRBJ1-1,TRBV6-1,CASSDRVGAEAFF,TGTGCCAGCAGTGACAGGGTAGGCGCTGAAGCTTTCTTT
.,15,TRBD1,TRBJ1-6,TRBV6-6,CASSYRDRENSPLHF,TGTGCCAGCAGTTATCGGGACAGGGAAAATTCACCCCTCCACTTT
.,17,TRBD1,TRBJ2-6,TRBV5-1,CASSLNAGGSGANVLTF,TGCGCCAGCAGCTTGAACGCAGGGGGATCTGGGGCCAACGTCCTGACTTTC
.,13,.,TRBJ2-2,TRBV10-3,CAISVGVPGELFF,TGTGCCATCAGTGTAGGGGTGCCCGGGGAGCTGTTTTTT
few,13,.,TRBJ2-1,TRBV7-2,CASSLAGLDEQFF,TGTGCCAGCAGCTTAGCGGGGCTAGATGAGCAGTTCTTC
.,13,.,TRBJ2-7,TRBV7-9,CASSRENSYEQYF,TGTGCCAGCAGCCGAGAAAACTCCTACGAGCAGTACTTC
.,15,.,TRBJ2-5,TRBV7-9,CASSLVGTAEETQYF,TGTGCCAGCAGCTTAGTGGGTACTGCGGAAGAGACCCAGTACTTC
.,15,.,TRBJ1-5,TRBV19,CASSPGPWGSQPQHF,TGTGCCAGTAGCCCTGGGCCCTGGGGCAGCCAGCCCCAGCATTTT
.,15,.,TRBJ1-1,TRBV6-5,CASNPNMGWNTEAFF,TGTGCCAGCAATCCTAACATGGGGTGGAACACTGAAGCTTTCTTT
.,14,.,TRBJ2-6,TRBV5-1,CASSLLLGANVLTF,TGCGCCAGCAGCCTCCTCCTTGGGGCCAACGTCCTGACTTTC
.,13,.,TRBJ1-5,TRBV5-1,CASSLDGNQAQHF,TGCGCCAGCAGCCTAGACGGGAATCAGGCCCAGCATTTT
once,16,.,TRBJ2-5,TRBV19,CASSIDGLGFEETQYF,TGTGCCAGTAGTATTGACGGTCTAGGGTTTGAAGAGACCCAGTACTTC
once,15,.,TRBJ2-7,TRBV2,CASSERQNPSYEQYF,TGTGCCAGCAGTGAACGTCAGAATCCTTCCTACGAGCAGTACTTC
few,14,.,TRBJ1-2,TRBV7-9,CASSLATGNYGYTF,TGTGCCAGCAGCTTAGCGACAGGAAACTATGGCTACACCTTC
.,12,.,TRBJ1-2,TRBV28,CASSLGDDGYTF,TGTGCCAGCAGTCTAGGGGATGACGGCTACACCTTC
.,14,TRBD1,TRBJ2-7,TRBV19,CASSIPGQGYEQYF,TGTGCCAGTAGTATACCGGGACAGGGTTACGAGCAGTACTTC
.,16,.,TRBJ1-1,TRBV18,CASSQNRDFMNTEAFF,TGTGCCAGCTCCCAGAACAGGGATTTCATGAACACTGAAGCTTTCTTT
.,17,.,TRBJ2-7,TRBV7-2,CASSLATGLAFYYEQYF,TGTGCCAGCAGCTTAGCTACCGGACTGGCGTTTTACTACGAGCAGTACTTC
.,15,TRBD1,TRBJ1-4,TRBV5-1,CASSFQGATNEKLFF,TGCGCCAGCAGCTTTCAGGGGGCGACTAATGAAAAACTGTTTTTT
.,14,.,TRBJ1-4,TRBV7-9,CASSLVTGGEKLFF,TGTGCCAGCAGCTTAGTGACAGGTGGTGAAAAACTGTTTTTT
.,15,.,TRBJ2-7,TRBV4-3,CASSQDGAGSYEQYF,TGCGCCAGCAGCCAAGATGGGGCAGGTTCTTACGAGCAGTACTTC
.,15,.,TRBJ1-5,TRBV5-5,CASSGGGFGNQPQHF,TGTGCCAGCAGCGGAGGGGGGTTCGGCAATCAGCCCCAGCATTTT
.,15,TRBD1,TRBJ2-3,TRBV7-2,CASSRTGARLDTQYF,TGTGCCAGCAGCCGTACAGGGGCTCGGTTAGATACGCAGTATTTT
.,14,TRBD1,TRBJ2-7,TRBV5-5,CASSPRGQIHEQYF,TGTGCCAGCAGCCCCCGGGGACAGATCCACGAGCAGTACTTC
once,15,TRBD1,TRBJ1-5,TRBV7-2,CASSLRGPSNQPQHF,TGTGCCAGCAGCTTAAGGGGGCCTAGCAATCAGCCCCAGCATTTT
few,13,.,TRBJ1-1,TRBV12-5,CASRPGQTTEAFF,TGTGCTAGCCGCCCCGGGCAGACGACTGAAGCTTTCTTT
once,13,.,TRBJ1-5,TRBV5-1,CASSLEADQPQHF,TGCGCCAGCAGCTTGGAGGCCGACCAGCCCCAGCATTTT
.,16,TRBD2,TRBJ2-2,TRBV27,CASSVVAGDWAGELFF,TGTGCCAGCAGTGTCGTAGCGGGGGATTGGGCCGGGGAGCTGTTTTTT
many,15,.,TRBJ1-2,TRBV28,CASSFASQGSYGYTF,TGTGCCAGCAGTTTCGCCTCACAGGGAAGCTATGGCTACACCTTC
many,12,.,TRBJ1-5,TRBV30,CACTGRGQPQHF,TGTGCCTGCACAGGGCGCGGTCAGCCCCAGCATTTT
.,14,TRBD1,TRBJ1-1,TRBV15,CATSRDQGEKGAFF,TGTGCCACCAGCAGAGATCAGGGGGAGAAAGGAGCTTTCTTT
.,15,.,TRBJ1-1,TRBV14,CASSQSTLLNTEAFF,TGTGCCAGCAGCCAGTCGACGCTACTTAACACTGAAGCTTTCTTT
.,14,.,TRBJ1-5,TRBV2,CASSDVLSNQPQHF,TGTGCCAGCAGTGATGTGCTTAGCAATCAGCCCCAGCATTTT
once,17,.,TRBJ1-1,TRBV19,CASSRVRLRMGATEAFF,TGTGCCAGTAGTAGGGTCAGGCTAAGGATGGGAGCTACTGAAGCTTTCTTT
.,11,.,TRBJ2-5,TRBV11-3,CASGRQETQYF,TGTGCCAGCGGAAGACAAGAGACCCAGTACTTC
.,16,.,TRBJ1-2,TRBV6-1,CASSGGDTSAIYGYTF,TGTGCCAGCAGTGGAGGAGACACCTCTGCAATCTATGGCTACACCTTC